A selection of T cell receptor beta chains follows, all from one sample in a study of blood T cell repertoires in COVID-19. Only in-frame clones appear in the TCRdb table, and some are missing; sequencing was by immunoSEQ multiplex PCR. The data show about 100,000 clones, approximately 81% seen once. Specimen: peripheral blood. The receptors were sampled from a human donor in a cohort sampled during active COVID-19. The CDR3 runs from the conserved cysteine through the conserved F or W. A D gene is named only where the DNA matches it firmly. Where a row states a size, it is once, few, many or the class of an expanded clone; other rows omit it.

cdr3_length j_call v_call d_call clone_size cdr3_aa cdr3_nt
14 TRBJ2-5 TRBV19 TRBD1 once CASRGQARSETQYF TGTGCCAGTAGGGGACAGGCCCGGTCGGAGACCCAGTACTTC
12 TRBJ1-1 TRBV2 . . CASSRVNTEAFF TGTGCCAGCAGTCGAGTGAACACTGAAGCTTTCTTT
15 TRBJ1-5 TRBV10-1 TRBD1 . CASSDRTGCNQPQHF TGCGCCAGCAGCGACAGGACAGGGTGCAATCAGCCCCAGCATTTT
15 TRBJ2-1 TRBV7-9 TRBD1 . CASATGTGIYNEQFF TGTGCCAGCGCAACCGGGACAGGGATTTACAATGAGCAGTTCTTC
15 TRBJ2-1 TRBV5-6 TRBD2 . CASSWGLAGVGEQFF TGTGCCAGCAGCTGGGGACTAGCGGGAGTTGGGGAGCAGTTCTTC
12 TRBJ2-5 TRBV7-2 . . CASSLLSETQYF TGTGCCAGCAGCTTATTATCAGAGACCCAGTACTTC
14 TRBJ2-7 TRBV9 . few CASSRGGGPYEQYF TGTGCCAGCAGCAGGGGGGGAGGCCCCTACGAGCAGTACTTC
17 TRBJ2-5 TRBV7-2 TRBD2 . CASSLGLAGGPRETQYF TGTGCCAGCAGCCTGGGACTAGCGGGGGGGCCTCGCGAGACCCAGTACTTC
15 TRBJ1-2 TRBV6-2/TRBV6-3 . . CASSRGRQPNYGYTF TGTGCCAGCAGCCGAGGACGACAGCCTAACTATGGCTACACCTTC
14 TRBJ1-6 TRBV10-3 TRBD1 . CAISVDRDYSPLHF TGTGCCATCAGTGTCGACAGGGATTATTCACCCCTCCACTTT
18 TRBJ1-4 TRBV7-2 TRBD1 . CASSHVGTGLSTNEKLFF TGTGCCAGCAGCCATGTGGGGACAGGTCTCTCAACTAATGAAAAACTGTTTTTT
15 TRBJ2-5 TRBV18 TRBD1 once CASSLQGALRETQYF TGTGCCAGCTCACTACAGGGGGCGCTTCGAGAGACCCAGTACTTC
15 TRBJ2-7 TRBV15 TRBD1 . CATSRETGATYEQYF TGTGCCACCAGCAGAGAAACAGGGGCGACCTACGAGCAGTACTTC
13 TRBJ2-1 TRBV5-4 TRBD1 once CASSVGQYNEQFF TGTGCCAGCAGCGTGGGACAGTACAATGAGCAGTTCTTC
16 TRBJ2-3 TRBV18 . . CASSPKGSGGTDTQYF TGTGCCAGCTCACCAAAGGGGTCAGGGGGCACAGATACGCAGTATTTT
15 TRBJ2-1 TRBV4-3 TRBD2 . CASSEAGGPFNEQFF TGCGCCAGCAGCGAAGCGGGGGGGCCTTTTAATGAGCAGTTCTTC
13 TRBJ1-1 TRBV19 TRBD1 once CASQTGVNTEAFF TGTGCCAGTCAGACAGGGGTGAACACTGAAGCTTTCTTT
14 TRBJ2-5 TRBV3-1/TRBV3-2 TRBD2 . CASSLSGVGKTQYF TGTGCCAGCAGCCTCAGCGGGGTGGGAAAGACCCAGTACTTC
15 TRBJ1-2 TRBV5-4 . . CASEAREVANYGYTF TGTGCCAGCGAGGCCAGGGAGGTAGCTAACTATGGCTACACCTTC
15 TRBJ2-3 TRBV9 . . CASSVGTLHTDTQYF TGTGCCAGCAGCGTCGGGACTCTTCACACAGATACGCAGTATTTT
16 TRBJ2-3 TRBV9 TRBD2 . CASSGRLAGGTDTQYF TGTGCCAGCAGCGGAAGACTAGCGGGGGGGACAGATACGCAGTATTTT
14 TRBJ2-3 TRBV24-1 . . CATSDNLALDTQYF TGTGCCACCAGTGATAACCTCGCGTTGGATACGCAGTATTTT
15 TRBJ2-4 TRBV5-6 TRBD1 . CASSPPAQGADIQYF TGTGCCAGCAGCCCCCCGGCTCAGGGGGCGGACATTCAGTACTTC
13 TRBJ2-1 TRBV7-8 . . CASSFGSWRSQFF TGTGCCAGCAGCTTCGGCTCCTGGAGATCGCAGTTCTTC